The following is a T cell receptor beta chain sequence with its context. Its antigen is still unknown. This CDR3 has 18 residues. Germline V gene lookup returns CDR1 GTSNPN and CDR2 SVGIG (reference sequence). V lost 0 bases to trimming and J lost 0 bases, with 21 bases between them. PCR was performed using 60 Vbeta and 13 Jbeta primers. Data came from immunoSEQ multiplex PCR; TCRdb stores just in-frame clones and leaves some out. The sample holds some 200,000 clones, 77% seen once. This specimen comes from a study of cytomegalovirus exposure and HLA in healthy donors. The study's findings and limits: It was reported that TCR beta sequences correctly inferred the HLA-A and HLA-B alleles for most subjects. Reportedly, diagnosis of cytomegalovirus status by the classifier showed high specificity and sensitivity. Per a prior analysis, the majority of TCR beta V segments were productive roughly 87% or roughly 30% of the time. There was a cluster of highly shared sequence variants that was likely a sequencing artifact.

This receptor was taken from a woman aged 55-70 years in good health and CMV-seropositive. Sequenced: PBMCs. V is TRBV30 and J is TRBJ2-7; a weak D match, TRBD2 (5 bases). In DNA, the CDR3 is TGTGCCTGGAGTGTACGTCTGGGCGGGCAACATAGCTCCTACGAGCAGTACTTC. Translated, it gives CAWSVRLGGQHSSYEQYF.